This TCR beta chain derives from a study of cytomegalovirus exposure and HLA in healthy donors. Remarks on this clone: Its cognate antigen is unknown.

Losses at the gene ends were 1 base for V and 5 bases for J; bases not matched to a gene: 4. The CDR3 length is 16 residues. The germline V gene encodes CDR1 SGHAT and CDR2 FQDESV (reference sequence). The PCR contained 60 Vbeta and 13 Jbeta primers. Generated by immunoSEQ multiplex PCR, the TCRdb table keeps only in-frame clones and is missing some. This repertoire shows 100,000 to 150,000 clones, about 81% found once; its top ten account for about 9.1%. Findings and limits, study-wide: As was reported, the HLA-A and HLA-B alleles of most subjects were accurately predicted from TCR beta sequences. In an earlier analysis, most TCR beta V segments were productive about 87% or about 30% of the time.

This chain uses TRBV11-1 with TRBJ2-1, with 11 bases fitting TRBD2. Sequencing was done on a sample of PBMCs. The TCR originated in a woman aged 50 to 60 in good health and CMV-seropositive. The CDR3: CASSLVLAGGHNEQFF. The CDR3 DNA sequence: TGTGCCAGCAGCTTAGTCCTAGCGGGAGGCCACAATGAGCAGTTCTTC.